Listed below are T cell receptor beta chains from one sample, sequenced in a study of neurological immune-mediated disorders. One entry per CDR3 protein results from TCRdb running MiXCR on the 5' RACE reads. This sample has 65,000 to 70,000 distinct CDR3 sequences, with around 4% found just once. The sample comprised PBMCs. These receptors were taken from a man aged 45-65 years with multiple sclerosis. Both conserved end residues are part of each CDR3. The D gene is left open where the match is weak. Expanded clones are given a class, and other clones once, few, many or no size at all.

v_call	j_call	d_call	clone_size	cdr3_aa	cdr3_nt
TRBV5-1	TRBJ2-1	TRBD2	many	CASSLELAGSQFF	TGCGCCAGCAGCTTGGAACTAGCGGGATCACAGTTCTTC
TRBV19	TRBJ1-5	TRBD1	many	CASSPSGTGHQPQHF	TGTGCCAGTAGTCCAAGCGGGACAGGTCATCAGCCCCAGCATTTT
TRBV7-2	TRBJ1-2	TRBD1	many	CASSPSRDSGYTF	TGTGCCAGCAGCCCCAGCCGGGACAGTGGCTACACCTTC
TRBV19	TRBJ1-1	TRBD1	many	CASRGQGGGAEAFF	TGTGCCAGTAGGGGACAGGGGGGCGGCGCTGAAGCTTTCTTT
TRBV5-1	TRBJ1-4	NA	many	CASSREGGAEKLFF	TGCGCCAGCAGCAGGGAGGGGGGCGCGGAAAAACTGTTTTTT
TRBV27	TRBJ2-2	NA	NA	CASSLGPGANTGELFF	TGTGCCAGCAGTTTAGGGCCAGGCGCGAACACCGGGGAGCTGTTTTTT
TRBV28	TRBJ1-5	NA	NA	CASSFIGGHQPQNF	TGTGCCAGCAGTTTTATAGGGGGTCATCAGCCCCAGAATTTT
TRBV9	TRBJ1-1	NA	many	CASSTLGTVNTEAFF	TGTGCCAGCAGCACCCTAGGGACGGTGAACACTGAAGCTTTCTTT
TRBV20-1	TRBJ1-6	NA	few	CSARQGVRDNSPLNF	TGCAGTGCTAGGCAGGGTGTGAGGGATAATTCACCCCTCAACTTT
TRBV28	TRBJ1-5	NA	many	CASSLAGQPQHF	TGTGCCAGCAGTTTAGCAGGTCAGCCCCAGCATTTT
TRBV7-6	TRBJ1-6	NA	many	CASSLAPGRGNSPLHF	TGTGCCAGCAGCTTAGCCCCTGGGAGGGGAAATTCACCCCTCCACTTT
TRBV18	TRBJ1-1	TRBD1	NA	CASSRSTGEGTEAFF	TGTGCCAGCTCACGCAGCACAGGGGAAGGGACTGAAGCTTTCTTT
TRBV7-9	TRBJ1-2	NA	many	CASSYQTVTYGYTF	TGTGCCAGCAGCTATCAAACAGTAACCTATGGCTACACCTTC
TRBV6-5	TRBJ2-1	TRBD2	many	CASSYASGGSNEQFF	TGTGCCAGCAGTTACGCTAGCGGGGGTTCCAATGAGCAGTTCTTC
TRBV6-5	TRBJ2-5	TRBD1	NA	CASRPTGVETQYF	TGTGCCAGCAGACCTACAGGGGTAGAGACCCAGTACTTC
TRBV9	TRBJ1-2	NA	many	CASRATANYGYTF	TGTGCCAGCAGAGCGACAGCAAACTATGGCTACACCTTC
TRBV7-2	TRBJ2-5	NA	many	CASSPLQAGVGTQYF	TGTGCCAGCAGCCCACTTCAGGCCGGCGTTGGGACCCAGTACTTC
TRBV5-1	TRBJ2-3	NA	many	CASSLWRGTDTQYF	TGCGCCAGCAGCTTGTGGCGGGGCACAGATACGCAGTATTTT
TRBV20-1	TRBJ2-3	TRBD1	NA	CSASIYNRGNTDTQYF	TGCAGTGCTAGCATCTACAACAGGGGGAACACAGATACGCAGTATTTT
TRBV5-5	TRBJ2-1	NA	many	CASSLYGGGYVGGQFF	TGTGCCAGCAGCTTATATGGTGGAGGGTATGTGGGTGGGCAGTTCTTC
TRBV4-3	TRBJ2-5	NA	many	CASSQAFLETQYF	TGCGCCAGCAGCCAGGCTTTTTTGGAGACCCAGTACTTC
TRBV20-1	TRBJ2-3	TRBD2	many	CSASRTSGLTDTQYF	TGCAGTGCTAGTCGGACTAGCGGACTCACAGATACGCAGTATTTT
TRBV14	TRBJ1-2	TRBD1	NA	CASSQGSRTGDFWGYTF	TGTGCCAGCAGCCAAGGGAGTCGGACAGGGGATTTTTGGGGCTACACCTTC
TRBV5-1	TRBJ1-5	NA	many	CASSLWGPASNQPQHF	TGCGCCAGCAGCCTTTGGGGACCGGCGAGCAATCAGCCCCAGCATTTT
TRBV5-6	TRBJ1-6	TRBD1	many	CASSLGTGVATFYNSPLNF	TGTGCCAGCAGCTTGGGCACAGGGGTCGCGACCTTTTATAATTCACCCCTCAACTTT
TRBV7-2	TRBJ2-1	TRBD2	many	CASSLAAGGLNEQFF	TGTGCCAGCAGCTTAGCGGCGGGGGGGCTCAATGAGCAGTTCTTC
TRBV20-1	TRBJ1-1	NA	many	CSARASGGIPGRHTEAFF	TGCAGTGCTAGAGCCTCGGGCGGGATCCCGGGTCGTCACACTGAAGCTTTCTTT
TRBV12-3/TRBV12-4	TRBJ1-5	NA	many	CASSSDAQPQHF	TGTGCCAGCAGCTCAGACGCTCAGCCCCAGCATTTT
TRBV5-1	TRBJ2-7	NA	many	CASSPGDPPYEQYF	TGCGCCAGCAGCCCAGGGGACCCGCCTTACGAGCAGTACTTC